This T cell receptor (beta chain) was found in a study of T cell repertoires in cytomegalovirus infection. Overall study: CMV epitopes used comprised recently identified HLA-C-restricted ones and well-studied HLA-B-restricted ones.

TCRdb reprocessed the reads via MiXCR and lists one record per CDR3 protein. Of some 940,000 distinct CDR3 sequences detected, around 30% appear once; the ten largest clones hold 11% to 15%. The V end was cut by 3 bases, the J end by 0 bases, with 9 bases between. Germline V gives CDR1 SGHVS, CDR2 FQNEAQ. The CDR3 length is 15 residues. Comments on this clonotype: Antigen unknown.

Study findings and constraints: There were carriers of CMV plus the relevant HLA, and cumulative public TCR beta family frequency identified them.

This clonotype was sampled from a human donor in good health (CMV status not recorded). Some clones in this sample may be carry-over from other donors' samples. This chain joins TRBV7-8 and TRBJ1-5; D is unresolved. The input for sequencing was cultured CD8+ T cells from PBMCs, taken from culture after CMV antigen stimulation. The CDR3 nucleotides are TGTGCCAGCAGCTTGAACACCAATAGCAATCAGCCCCAGCATTTT. It encodes CASSLNTNSNQPQHF. Full variable domain (remainder filled in from reference TRBV7-8 and TRBJ1-5): GAGVSQSPRYKVAKRGQDVALRCDPISGHVSLFWYQQALGQGPEFLTYFQNEAQLDKSGLPSDRFFAERPEGSVSTLKIQRTQQEDSAVYLCASSLNTNSNQPQHFGDGTRLSIL.